These 14 T cell receptor beta chains were all obtained from the same sample, sequenced in a study of blood T cells in healthy people across ages. A J-beta primer mix and a sample-barcoded 5' primer were used in a second PCR of about 7 to 12 cycles. A single record per CDR3 protein comes from TCRdb applying MiXCR to the 5' RACE reads. Of 600,000 or so distinct CDR3 sequences detected, 25% to 35% appear once; the ten largest clones hold roughly 14%. Material: blood. Receptors originate from an elderly woman in good health.

This clonotype showed up many times. The chain employs TRBV20-1 and TRBJ2-1, with a tentative D call TRBD1 (6 bases). Germline V gene lookup returns CDR1 DFQATT and CDR2 SNEGSKA (reference sequence). The length of the CDR3 is 14 residues. Trimming removed 5 bases from V and 3 bases from J, with 14 bases in between. CDR3 DNA sequence: TGCAGTGCTCGAGGGGACACCGACTACAATGAGCAGTTCTTC. Protein: CSARGDTDYNEQFF.

This clonotype was picked up a small number of times. The J gene is TRBJ2-7, the V gene TRBV11-2; possible D gene TRBD1, 6 bases. V lost 5 bases, J lost 5 bases, and 16 bases lay in between. Germline values: CDR1 SGHAT, CDR2 FQNNGV. The CDR3 is made up of 14 amino acids. The CDR3 DNA reads TGTGCCAGCAGCCACGGGACAACGGTCCACGAGCAGTACTTC. Encoded protein: CASSHGTTVHEQYF. Looking up the rest from reference TRBV11-2 and TRBJ2-7 gives the full variable domain: EAGVAQSPRYKIIEKRQSVAFWCNPISGHATLYWYQQILGQGPKLLIQFQNNGVVDDSQLPKDRFSAERLKGVDSTLKIQPAKLEDSAVYLCASSHGTTVHEQYFGPGTRLTVT.

For this clonotype: A much larger clone sits a single nucleotide away, making a read error possible. The chain employs TRBV6-1 and TRBJ2-1; D unclear. Trimming removed 10 bases from V and 7 bases from J, with 17 bases in between. Looked up from germline, CDR1 is MNHNS and CDR2 is SASEGT. The CDR3 runs 13 residues. In nucleotides, the CDR3 is TGTGCCACAGCCCAAGGAGAGCTTAATGAGCAGTTCTTC. This codes for CATAQGELNEQFF.

The table lists this clonotype with many counts. The chain employs TRBV20-1 and TRBJ2-5; unclear D gene. CDR3 length equals 11 residues. Germline V lookup: CDR1 DFQATT, CDR2 SNEGSKA (reference sequence). V was clipped by 8 bases and J by 3 bases, with 10 bases between them. CDR3 in amino acids: CSNLHKETQYF. As DNA, the CDR3 is TGCAGTAATCTGCACAAAGAGACCCAGTACTTC.

This clonotype has a count of ten or more. J is TRBJ2-7 and V is TRBV4-2, with TRBD1 identical over 11 bases. J lost 3 bases, V lost 0 bases, and 4 bases had no gene match. CDR1 LGHNA and CDR2 YNFKEQ come from the germline V gene. The CDR3 totals 16 residues. This chain's CDR3 is CASSQDRDRGVYEQYF. Here the CDR3 DNA reads TGTGCCAGCAGCCAAGATAGGGACAGGGGGGTCTACGAGCAGTACTTC.

This clonotype has ten or more counts. The CDR3 sequence is CASSLTGIATNEKLFF. The CDR3, as DNA: TGTGCCAGCAGCCTGACTGGTATTGCAACTAATGAAAAACTGTTTTTT. The chain carries TRBV5-5 and TRBJ1-4; no reliable D call. Between the trimmed V and J ends, which lost 4 bases and 0 bases, there was a span of 13 bases. Germline assignment: CDR1 SGHKS and CDR2 YYEKEE (reference sequence). The CDR3 contains 16 residues.

CDR3 in amino acids: CASSHGLAGDEQYF. The CDR3 region has the DNA TGCGCCAGCAGCCACGGACTAGCGGGAGACGAGCAGTACTTC. This chain joins TRBV4-1 and TRBJ2-7; 13 nucleotides match TRBD2. The J segment lost 5 bases and the V segment lost 3 bases, leaving 1 base of the junction unmatched. CDR1 and CDR2 (germline): MGHRA, YSYEKL. The CDR3 extends over 14 amino acids.

The CDR3 protein is CASSHPGLAGGPGLETQYF. The CDR3 nucleotides read TGCGCCAGCAGCCATCCCGGACTAGCGGGGGGCCCCGGGCTTGAGACCCAGTACTTC. The chain is built from TRBV4-1 and TRBJ2-7, with 14 bases aligning to TRBD2. TRBJ2-5 matches the DNA end more closely, so the J call is doubtful. The germline V gene has CDR1 MGHRA and CDR2 YSYEKL. The CDR3 is 19 amino acids.

This clonotype turned up a few times. V and J are TRBV20-1 and TRBJ1-1; D is unresolved. Trimming removed 1 base at V and 5 bases at J, with 11 bases between. From germline, CDR1 is DFQATT and CDR2 SNEGSKA (reference sequence). CDR3 length equals 13 residues. CDR3 in DNA: TGCAGTGCTAGAGGGGGAGCTAGGACTGAAGCTTTCTTT. It codes for CSARGGARTEAFF.

There are a few counts of this clonotype. The chain combines TRBV20-1 with TRBJ1-5; perhaps TRBD1 as D (6 bases). CDR3 length: 15 amino acids. The V end was cut by 0 bases, the J end by 6 bases, with 15 bases between. The germline CDR1 and CDR2 sequences are DFQATT and SNEGSKA (reference sequence). The CDR3 protein is CSARDQGRGAQPQHF. The CDR3 nucleotides are TGCAGTGCTAGAGATCAGGGCAGGGGCGCTCAGCCCCAGCATTTT.

This clonotype turned up a few times. The genes are TRBV19 and TRBJ2-1, with unresolved D. Germline CDR1 LNHDA, CDR2 SQIVND (reference sequence). CDR3 size: 13 residues. V was trimmed by 0 bases and J by 7 bases, leaving 7 bases between them. This chain's CDR3 is CASSIDRRNEQFF. CDR3 nucleotide sequence: TGTGCCAGTAGTATAGATCGCCGTAATGAGCAGTTCTTC.

This clonotype has a count of ten or more. The rearrangement links TRBV6-5 to TRBJ2-1; TRBD1 agrees at 9 bases. This CDR3 has 14 residues. Germline assignment: CDR1 MNHEY and CDR2 SVGAGI. J was trimmed by 8 bases and V by 5 bases; bases with no gene match: 7. In nucleotides, the CDR3 is TGTGCCAGCAGTCCGGACAGGGGTGAAGATGAGCAGTTCTTC. It translates to CASSPDRGEDEQFF.

This clonotype came up a few times. V usage is TRBV11-1 and J usage is TRBJ2-5; 14 bases are a match to TRBD2. Per the germline V gene, CDR1 is SGHAT and CDR2 is FQDESV (reference sequence). The J segment lost 11 bases and the V segment lost 5 bases, leaving 16 bases of the junction unmatched. The CDR3 loop spans 17 amino acids. The DNA for the CDR3 is TGTGCCAGCAGCCCGACTAGCGGGGGGGCCAAGGTTCATGAGCAGTACTTC. Translation gives CASSPTSGGAKVHEQYF.

Remarks on this clonotype: This could be a read error, since a much larger clone is one nucleotide away. V and J are TRBV20-1 and TRBJ2-5, with unresolved D. Germline assignment: CDR1 DFQATT and CDR2 SNEGSKA (reference sequence). This CDR3 contains 12 residues. The CDR3, as DNA: TGCAGGGCCCTCTGGGAACCAGAGACCCAGTACTTC. Translation: CRALWEPETQYF.